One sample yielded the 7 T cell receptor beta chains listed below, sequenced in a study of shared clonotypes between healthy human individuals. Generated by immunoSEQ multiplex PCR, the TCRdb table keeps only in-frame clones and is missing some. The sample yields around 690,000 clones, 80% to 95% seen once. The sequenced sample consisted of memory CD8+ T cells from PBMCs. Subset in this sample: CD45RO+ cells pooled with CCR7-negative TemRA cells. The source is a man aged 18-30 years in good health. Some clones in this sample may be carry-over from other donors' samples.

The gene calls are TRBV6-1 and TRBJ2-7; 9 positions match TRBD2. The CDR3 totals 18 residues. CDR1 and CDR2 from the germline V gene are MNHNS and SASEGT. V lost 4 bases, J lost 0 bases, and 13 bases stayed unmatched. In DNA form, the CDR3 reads TGTGCCAGCAGTGGAGTCCATGGCGGGGGGGTTTACTCCTACGAGCAGTACTTC. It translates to CASSGVHGGGVYSYEQYF.

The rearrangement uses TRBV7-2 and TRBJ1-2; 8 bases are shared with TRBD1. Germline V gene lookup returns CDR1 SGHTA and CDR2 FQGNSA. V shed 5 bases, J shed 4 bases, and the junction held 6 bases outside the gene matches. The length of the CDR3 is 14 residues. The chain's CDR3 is CASSAPDRAYGYTF. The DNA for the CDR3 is TGTGCCAGCAGCGCCCCGGACAGGGCCTATGGCTACACCTTC.

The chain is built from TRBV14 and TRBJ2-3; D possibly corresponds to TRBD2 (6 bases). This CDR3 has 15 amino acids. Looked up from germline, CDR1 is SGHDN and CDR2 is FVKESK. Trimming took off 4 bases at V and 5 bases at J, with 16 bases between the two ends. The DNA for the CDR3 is TGTGCCAGCAGCCGACGGGAGTCTACGGGAGATACGCAGTATTTT. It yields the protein CASSRRESTGDTQYF.

Here the CDR3 DNA reads TGTGCCAGCAGCCCCCTGCCGGGACAGGCCGCGGGGGAGCAGTTCTTC. Translating it yields CASSPLPGQAAGEQFF. The chain uses TRBV11-2 and TRBJ2-1; TRBD1 matches at 8 bases. Losses at the gene ends were 5 bases for V and 10 bases for J; bases not matched to a gene: 16. Germline V gives CDR1 SGHAT, CDR2 FQNNGV. CDR3 length: 16 residues.

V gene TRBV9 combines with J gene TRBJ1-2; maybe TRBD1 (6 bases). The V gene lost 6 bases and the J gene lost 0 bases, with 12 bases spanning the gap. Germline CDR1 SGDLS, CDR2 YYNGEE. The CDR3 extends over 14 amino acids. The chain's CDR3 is CASTRDNSNYGYTF. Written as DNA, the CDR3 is TGTGCCAGCACTCGGGACAACTCTAACTATGGCTACACCTTC.

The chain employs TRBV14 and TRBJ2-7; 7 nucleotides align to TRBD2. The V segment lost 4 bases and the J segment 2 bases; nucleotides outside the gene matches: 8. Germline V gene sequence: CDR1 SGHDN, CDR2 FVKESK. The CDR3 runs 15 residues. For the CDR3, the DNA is TGTGCCAGCAGCCGCCGACTAGCACTCCCCTACGAGCAGTACTTC. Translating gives CASSRRLALPYEQYF. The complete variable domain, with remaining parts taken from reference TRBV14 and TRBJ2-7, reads EAGVTQFPSHSVIEKGQTVTLRCDPISGHDNLYWYRRVMGKEIKFLLHFVKESKQDESGMPNNRFLAERTGGTYSTLKVQPAELEDSGVYFCASSRRLALPYEQYFGPGTRLTVT.

The CDR3 region is CASSLEWGTRDIYGYTF. The CDR3 DNA reads as TGTGCCAGCAGTTTAGAATGGGGGACACGTGATATCTATGGCTACACCTTC. The gene calls are TRBV28 and TRBJ1-2, with a tentative D call TRBD1 (6 bases). Germline-derived CDR1 and CDR2 are MDHEN and SYDVKM. The CDR3 is 17 amino acids. Trimming left V 2 bases short and J 4 bases short, with 20 bases between.